Listed below are T cell receptor beta chains from one sample, sequenced in a study of CD8 T cells in Susac syndrome. TCRdb reprocessed the immunoSEQ multiplex PCR reads via MiXCR and lists one record per CDR3 protein. Here the sample spans tens of thousands of distinct CDR3 sequences, about 93% being singletons. The sample consisted of CD4+ T cells from PBMCs. Receptors originate from a human donor with Susac syndrome. The CDR3 runs from the conserved cysteine through the conserved F or W. Each record gives: clone size, V gene, J gene, D gene, CDR3 protein, CDR3 DNA. A D gene is named only where the DNA matches it firmly. Clone size, where shown, is once, few, many, or a class for clones that have expanded.

clone size: NA; V gene: TRBV30; J gene: TRBJ1-1; D gene: TRBD1; CDR3 protein: CAWGTGDTEAFF; CDR3 DNA: TGTGCCTGGGGGACAGGCGACACTGAAGCTTTCTTT
clone size: NA; V gene: TRBV20-1; J gene: TRBJ1-1; D gene: TRBD1; CDR3 protein: CSALRDRGIEAFF; CDR3 DNA: TGCAGTGCGCTCCGGGACAGGGGTATTGAAGCTTTCTTT
clone size: NA; V gene: TRBV3-1; J gene: TRBJ1-2; D gene: NA; CDR3 protein: CASSQRAGDGYTF; CDR3 DNA: TGTGCCAGCAGCCAACGGGCAGGGGATGGCTACACCTTC
clone size: NA; V gene: TRBV2; J gene: TRBJ2-5; D gene: NA; CDR3 protein: CASNVAGQETQYF; CDR3 DNA: TGTGCCAGCAACGTGGCGGGACAAGAGACCCAGTACTTC
clone size: once; V gene: TRBV20-1; J gene: TRBJ1-2; D gene: NA; CDR3 protein: CSAIDNSNYGYTF; CDR3 DNA: TGCAGTGCTATCGACAACTCTAACTATGGCTACACCTTC
clone size: NA; V gene: TRBV15; J gene: TRBJ1-1; D gene: TRBD1; CDR3 protein: CATSRDPTRGRGNEAFF; CDR3 DNA: TGTGCCACCAGCAGAGATCCAACCAGGGGGCGCGGTAATGAAGCTTTCTTT
clone size: NA; V gene: TRBV28; J gene: TRBJ1-1; D gene: NA; CDR3 protein: CASSSIRRPRMNTEAFF; CDR3 DNA: TGTGCCAGCAGTTCAATCCGAAGGCCGCGTATGAACACTGAAGCTTTCTTT
clone size: NA; V gene: TRBV3-1; J gene: TRBJ2-3; D gene: NA; CDR3 protein: CASGIGGGADTQYF; CDR3 DNA: TGTGCCTCCGGGATCGGGGGCGGCGCAGATACGCAGTATTTT
clone size: few; V gene: TRBV7-7; J gene: TRBJ2-7; D gene: TRBD1; CDR3 protein: CASSRGQGYEQYF; CDR3 DNA: TGTGCCAGCAGCCGGGGACAGGGATACGAGCAGTACTTC
clone size: NA; V gene: TRBV20-1; J gene: TRBJ2-1; D gene: TRBD2; CDR3 protein: CSARDQSGRVRDEQFF; CDR3 DNA: TGCAGTGCTAGAGATCAAAGCGGGAGGGTCAGGGATGAGCAGTTCTTC
clone size: NA; V gene: TRBV28; J gene: TRBJ2-7; D gene: TRBD2; CDR3 protein: CASSAPSGRAAYF; CDR3 DNA: TGTGCCAGCAGCGCTCCTAGCGGGAGGGCCGCGTACTTC
clone size: NA; V gene: TRBV7-6; J gene: TRBJ2-1; D gene: NA; CDR3 protein: CASSWSWLSSYNEQFF; CDR3 DNA: TGTGCCAGCAGCTGGAGCTGGCTGAGCTCCTACAATGAGCAGTTCTTC
clone size: NA; V gene: TRBV3-1; J gene: TRBJ2-2; D gene: NA; CDR3 protein: CASSQGGGTGELFF; CDR3 DNA: TGTGCCAGCAGCCAAGGAGGGGGAACCGGGGAGCTGTTTTTT
clone size: NA; V gene: TRBV4-3; J gene: TRBJ2-3; D gene: TRBD2; CDR3 protein: CASSQKGTSGREYTDTQYF; CDR3 DNA: TGCGCCAGCAGCCAGAAGGGGACTAGCGGGAGGGAATACACAGATACGCAGTATTTT
clone size: NA; V gene: TRBV6-2/TRBV6-3; J gene: TRBJ2-1; D gene: TRBD2; CDR3 protein: CASSYSISGRAAYNEQFF; CDR3 DNA: TGTGCCAGCAGTTACTCGATTTCCGGGAGGGCCGCCTACAATGAGCAGTTCTTC
clone size: NA; V gene: TRBV24-1; J gene: TRBJ2-7; D gene: TRBD2; CDR3 protein: CATSPSGLGHYEQYF; CDR3 DNA: TGTGCCACCAGTCCATCGGGACTAGGCCACTACGAGCAGTACTTC
clone size: NA; V gene: TRBV20-1; J gene: TRBJ1-4; D gene: NA; CDR3 protein: CSARVFQTGEKLFF; CDR3 DNA: TGCAGTGCTAGAGTATTCCAGACCGGTGAAAAACTGTTTTTT
clone size: once; V gene: TRBV28; J gene: TRBJ1-4; D gene: NA; CDR3 protein: CASSLLAGKLFF; CDR3 DNA: TGTGCCAGCAGTTTGTTAGCGGGAAAACTGTTTTTT
clone size: once; V gene: TRBV9; J gene: TRBJ1-3; D gene: NA; CDR3 protein: CASSVIPWGTSGNTIYF; CDR3 DNA: TGTGCCAGCAGCGTCATTCCTTGGGGGACCTCTGGAAACACCATATATTTT
clone size: NA; V gene: TRBV20-1; J gene: TRBJ2-5; D gene: NA; CDR3 protein: CSARGGREETQYF; CDR3 DNA: TGCAGTGCTAGAGGAGGCAGGGAGGAGACCCAGTACTTC
clone size: NA; V gene: TRBV6-2/TRBV6-3; J gene: TRBJ2-1; D gene: TRBD2; CDR3 protein: CATSGMNNNEQFF; CDR3 DNA: TGTGCCACAAGCGGGATGAATAACAATGAGCAGTTCTTC
clone size: NA; V gene: TRBV7-3; J gene: TRBJ2-1; D gene: TRBD2; CDR3 protein: CASSSGTSQFF; CDR3 DNA: TGTGCCAGCAGCTCCGGGACTAGCCAGTTCTTC
clone size: NA; V gene: TRBV14; J gene: TRBJ1-3; D gene: TRBD1; CDR3 protein: CASSQDDRAGNTIYF; CDR3 DNA: TGTGCCAGCAGCCAAGACGACAGGGCTGGAAACACCATATATTTT
clone size: NA; V gene: TRBV7-9; J gene: TRBJ2-7; D gene: TRBD2; CDR3 protein: CASSAWTSGGKGQYF; CDR3 DNA: TGTGCCAGCAGCGCCTGGACTAGCGGGGGGAAAGGGCAGTACTTC
clone size: once; V gene: TRBV28; J gene: TRBJ1-3; D gene: NA; CDR3 protein: CASSWGAGVRSGNTIYF; CDR3 DNA: TGTGCCAGCAGCTGGGGGGCAGGCGTACGCTCTGGAAACACCATATATTTT
clone size: NA; V gene: TRBV6-5; J gene: TRBJ2-5; D gene: TRBD2; CDR3 protein: CASKRELADQETQYF; CDR3 DNA: TGTGCCAGTAAAAGGGAACTAGCGGACCAAGAGACCCAGTACTTC
clone size: NA; V gene: TRBV7-2; J gene: TRBJ1-6; D gene: NA; CDR3 protein: CASSLYGVGNSPLHF; CDR3 DNA: TGTGCCAGCAGCTTATACGGTGTTGGGAATTCACCCCTCCACTTT
clone size: NA; V gene: TRBV11-3; J gene: TRBJ2-3; D gene: NA; CDR3 protein: CASSLAPPRGPGDTQYF; CDR3 DNA: TGTGCCAGCAGTTTGGCCCCCCCGAGGGGCCCCGGGGATACGCAGTATTTT